The T cell receptor beta chain under discussion was sequenced for a study of T cell changes during pregnancy in multiple sclerosis. TCRdb keeps only in-frame clones here, not all; method: immunoSEQ multiplex PCR. The sample shows around 92,000 clones, approximately 93% of them seen only once. The CDR3 has 14 amino acids. Germline V lookup: CDR1 MNHNS, CDR2 SASEGT. The V end was cut by 3 bases, the J end by 8 bases, with 16 bases between. The sample was peripheral blood, taken after pregnancy. The V gene is TRBV6-1, the J gene TRBJ1-1, with a tentative D call TRBD1 (5 bases). The TCR sequence derives from a female donor with multiple sclerosis, enrolled in a pregnancy study. This CDR3 is CASSEGGYMGEAFF. CDR3 coding DNA: TGTGCCAGCAGTGAGGGGGGGTACATGGGGGAAGCTTTCTTT.